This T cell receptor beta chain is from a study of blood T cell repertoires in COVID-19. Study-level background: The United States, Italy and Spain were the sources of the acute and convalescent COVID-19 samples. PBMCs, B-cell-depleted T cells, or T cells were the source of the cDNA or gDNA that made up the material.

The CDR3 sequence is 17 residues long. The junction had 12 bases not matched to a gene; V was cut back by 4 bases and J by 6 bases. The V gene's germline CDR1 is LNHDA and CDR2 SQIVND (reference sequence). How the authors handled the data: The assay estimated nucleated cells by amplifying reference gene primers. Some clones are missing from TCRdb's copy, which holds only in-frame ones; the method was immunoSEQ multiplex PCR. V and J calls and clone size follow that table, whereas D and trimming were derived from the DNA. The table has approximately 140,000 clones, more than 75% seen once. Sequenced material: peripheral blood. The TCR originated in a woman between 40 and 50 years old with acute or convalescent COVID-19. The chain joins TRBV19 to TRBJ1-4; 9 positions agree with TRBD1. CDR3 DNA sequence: TGTGCCAGTAGTACCCCCGGGACAGGGAAGAGGGATGAAAAACTGTTTTTT. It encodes CASSTPGTGKRDEKLFF.